A single sample gave rise to the 25 T cell receptor beta chains below, sequenced in a study of shared clonotypes between healthy human individuals. Data came from immunoSEQ multiplex PCR; TCRdb stores just in-frame clones and leaves some out. The data contain roughly 480,000 clones, around 80% of them seen just once; the ten biggest clones take up approximately 12%. Input material: PBMCs. These receptors originate from a woman aged 40 to 55 in good health. Some clones in this sample may be carry-over from other donors' samples.

The chain combines TRBV7-8 with TRBJ2-5; 7 bases line up with TRBD2. The CDR3 spans 16 residues. The trim removed 5 bases at V and 1 base at J, leaving 10 bases unmatched. The V gene's germline CDR1 is SGHVS and CDR2 FQNEAQ. CDR3 residues: CASSALAGAAQETQYF. CDR3 in DNA: TGTGCCAGCAGCGCATTAGCGGGCGCTGCCCAAGAGACCCAGTACTTC.

The genes are TRBV30 and TRBJ1-2; TRBD1 matches 11 bases. Unmatched junction bases numbered 11, after V lost 4 bases and J lost 7 bases. Germline CDR1 GTSNPN, CDR2 SVGIG (reference sequence). CDR3 length: 15 amino acids. CDR3 bases: TGTGCCTGGACAGATACGGGACAGGGGGTAATTGGCTACACCTTC. It specifies CAWTDTGQGVIGYTF.

J is TRBJ2-3 and V is TRBV30; 9 bases align to TRBD2. Germline CDR1 GTSNPN, CDR2 SVGIG (reference sequence). The CDR3 covers 12 residues. J was trimmed by 6 bases and V by 4 bases; bases with no gene match: 2. The CDR3 nucleotides are TGTGCCTGGACTGCGGGGGGGGATACGCAGTATTTT. Translating gives CAWTAGGDTQYF.

This clone appeared once. The chain joins TRBV11-2 to TRBJ2-1; perhaps TRBD2 as D (5 bases). CDR1 is SGHAT, CDR2 FQNNGV, per germline. The V end lost 5 bases, the J end lost 8 bases, and 16 bases lay between the germline ends. The CDR3 is 14 residues long. CDR3 amino acids: CASSVSGITDEQFF. CDR3 DNA: TGTGCCAGCAGCGTCTCCGGGATTACGGATGAGCAGTTCTTC.

The chain links TRBV28 to TRBJ1-1, with unresolved D. This CDR3 is built from 12 residues. The V gene lost 3 bases and the J gene lost 5 bases, with 7 bases spanning the gap. From germline, CDR1 is MDHEN and CDR2 SYDVKM. CDR3 coding DNA: TGTGCCAGCAGTTTCCCACGTACTGAAGCTTTCTTT. Protein sequence: CASSFPRTEAFF.

V and J are TRBV9 and TRBJ2-3, with 10 bases lining up with TRBD2. In germline, CDR1 is SGDLS, CDR2 YYNGEE. The CDR3 contains 14 residues. V trimming: 3 bases; J trimming: 7 bases; junction bases outside the gene matches: 5. The CDR3 loop is CASSGGTSVHTQYF. CDR3 DNA sequence: TGTGCCAGCAGCGGCGGGACTAGCGTTCATACGCAGTATTTT.

The rearrangement joins TRBV6-1 to TRBJ1-5; the D gene is possibly TRBD1 (5 bases). The CDR3 covers 13 residues. Between the trimmed V and J ends, which lost 2 bases and 9 bases, there was a span of 11 bases. Germline V gene sequence: CDR1 MNHNS, CDR2 SASEGT. The CDR3 region is CASSESGNGPQHF. As DNA, the CDR3 is TGTGCCAGCAGTGAATCAGGGAATGGGCCCCAGCATTTT.

This clone was seen at least ten times. The rearrangement joins TRBV18 to TRBJ2-5, with 7 bases fitting TRBD2. The J segment lost 5 bases and the V segment lost 3 bases, leaving 12 bases of the junction unmatched. From germline, CDR1 is KGHSH and CDR2 LQKENI. The CDR3 consists of 16 residues. CDR3: CASSPTPGGVGETQYF. The CDR3 bases are TGTGCCAGCTCACCGACTCCGGGGGGAGTCGGGGAGACCCAGTACTTC.

The chain has TRBV5-4 and TRBJ2-5; tentatively, D is TRBD1 (5 bases). Matching the DNA end better, TRBJ2-7 makes the J call doubtful. Germline V gene sequence: CDR1 SGHNT, CDR2 YYREEE (reference sequence). The CDR3 is 13 residues long. The CDR3 loop reads CASSLGAAYEQYF. CDR3 DNA sequence: TGTGCCAGCAGCTTAGGGGCGGCCTACGAGCAGTACTTC.

The chain uses TRBV7-2 and TRBJ2-7, with 9 bases that match TRBD2. The CDR3 spans 15 residues. Germline loops: CDR1 SGHTA, CDR2 FQGNSA. V dropped 0 bases and J dropped 1; count of bases not matched to a gene: 1. The DNA of the CDR3 is TGTGCCAGCAGCTTAGCCAGCGGGGGGTCCTACGAGCAGTACTTC. It encodes CASSLASGGSYEQYF.

This clone was observed a handful of times. This CDR3 is CASVGREPTSYEQYF. DNA for the CDR3: TGTGCCAGCGTAGGGCGGGAGCCCACCTCCTACGAGCAGTACTTC. V usage is TRBV28 and J usage is TRBJ2-7; 7 nucleotides align to TRBD2. In germline, CDR1 is MDHEN, CDR2 SYDVKM. This CDR3 is 15 amino acids long. V trimming: 8 bases; J trimming: 0 bases; junction bases outside the gene matches: 10.

A word on this clone: The junction shows a germline mismatch at one end, possibly a read error. This CDR3 is CASSYSTPPSGSHF. The CDR3 nucleotides read TGTGCCAGCAGTTACTCGACCCCCCCTAGCGGGAGTCACTTC. The chain carries TRBV6-5 and TRBJ2-7; TRBD2 matches 10 bases. Germline V CDR1 and CDR2: MNHEY, SVGAGI. The CDR3 consists of 14 residues.

The chain combines TRBV12-5 with TRBJ1-5, with D perhaps TRBD1 (6 bases). The CDR3 runs 14 residues. Germline CDR1 LGHNT, CDR2 FRNRAP. The V end lost 1 base, the J end lost 4 bases, and 8 bases lay between the germline ends. CDR3 region: CASGLGQGNQPQHF. Here the CDR3 DNA reads TGTGCTAGTGGTTTGGGGCAGGGGAATCAGCCCCAGCATTTT.

CDR3 sequence: CASAGREYSYNEQFF. CDR3 DNA: TGCGCCAGCGCAGGGCGGGAGTACTCCTACAATGAGCAGTTCTTC. V usage is TRBV10-2 and J usage is TRBJ2-1; 7 positions match TRBD2. Trimming cost V 8 bases and J 0 bases; bases outside gene matches: 7. This CDR3 is built from 15 residues. The germline CDR1 and CDR2 sequences are WSHSY and SAAADI.

CDR3 residues: CASSFSSGPRETQYF. CDR3 in DNA: TGTGCCAGCAGCTTCTCATCCGGGCCCAGAGAGACCCAGTACTTC. This rearrangement joins TRBV5-4 to TRBJ2-5, with D unresolved. The CDR3 covers 15 residues. CDR1 SGHNT and CDR2 YYREEE come from the germline V gene (reference sequence). Trimming removed 2 bases at V and 4 bases at J, with 15 bases between.

Only one count was recorded for this clone. The rearrangement joins TRBV2 to TRBJ2-7; the D gene is possibly TRBD2 (5 bases). The CDR3 totals 12 residues. The germline V gene has CDR1 SNHLY and CDR2 FYNNEI. Trimming took 7 bases from V and 4 from J, leaving 11 bases between them. In DNA, the CDR3 is TGTGCCAGCACGGGGATCTCATACGAGCAGTACTTC. Translated, it gives CASTGISYEQYF.

The chain couples TRBV19 to TRBJ1-1, with 7 bases fitting TRBD1. V lost 6 bases to trimming and J lost 4 bases; unmatched junction nucleotides: 8. The CDR3 has 14 residues. Germline lookup yields CDR1 LNHDA and CDR2 SQIVND (reference sequence). DNA for the CDR3: TGTGCCAGTAGGCCACAGGGGCAAGGCACTGAAGCTTTCTTT. Encoded protein: CASRPQGQGTEAFF.

This chain links TRBV11-2 with TRBJ2-7, with TRBD1 identical over 9 bases. Losses at the gene ends were 3 bases for V and 3 bases for J; bases not matched to a gene: 3. CDR1 SGHAT and CDR2 FQNNGV come from the germline V gene. The CDR3 contains 14 residues. The DNA of the CDR3 is TGTGCCAGCAGCTTTGGGACAGGGTTCTACGAGCAGTACTTC. Translating it yields CASSFGTGFYEQYF.

V is TRBV7-9 and J is TRBJ1-5; no clear D. Between the trimmed V and J ends, which lost 5 bases and 5 bases, there was a span of 10 bases. The CDR3 runs 13 residues. Germline V gene sequence: CDR1 SEHNR, CDR2 FQNEAQ (reference sequence). CDR3 nucleotides: TGTGCCAGCAGCCAGCGTGCCGATCAGCCCCAGCATTTT. Translating it yields CASSQRADQPQHF.

This clone was counted a single time. This sequence joins TRBV7-9 and TRBJ2-1; 10 bases align to TRBD2. The CDR3 consists of 19 residues. Trimming cost V 5 bases and J 0 bases; bases outside gene matches: 13. CDR1 is SEHNR and CDR2 is FQNEAQ in the germline V gene (reference sequence). The CDR3 protein is CASSPHARLAGSSYNEQFF. The DNA of the CDR3 is TGTGCCAGCAGCCCGCACGCCCGACTAGCGGGTAGCTCCTACAATGAGCAGTTCTTC.

This chain links TRBV4-3 with TRBJ1-1; D may be TRBD1 (6 bases). V dropped 0 bases and J dropped 8 bases, with 10 bases sitting between them. Germline V gene data show CDR1 as LGHNA and CDR2 as YSLEER. The CDR3 sequence is 13 residues long. The DNA of the CDR3 is TGCGCCAGCAGCCAAGACTGGACAGACGAAGCTTTCTTT. It specifies CASSQDWTDEAFF.

This clone appeared many times. This chain joins TRBV6-5 and TRBJ1-4; possibly TRBD1 for D (5 bases). Trimming shortened V by 2 bases and J by 5 bases, and 9 bases separated the two germline ends. This CDR3 is 14 amino acids long. The germline V gene has CDR1 MNHEY and CDR2 SVGAGI. CDR3 coding DNA: TGTGCCAGCAGTTACGACAGAGACAATGAAAAACTGTTTTTT. It is translated as CASSYDRDNEKLFF.

The rearrangement uses TRBV5-4 and TRBJ1-3, with unresolved D. Germline V gene data show CDR1 as SGHNT and CDR2 as YYREEE (reference sequence). V was shortened by 3 bases and J by 1 base, with 11 bases between the two germline ends. This CDR3 spans 15 amino acids. The CDR3 DNA follows: TGTGCCAGCAGCTACGAACCTCAATCTGGAAACACCATATATTTT. This encodes CASSYEPQSGNTIYF.

Of note for this clone: This likely traces to a read error, being one base from a far larger clone. Within the sample, other DNA sequences also encode this same CDR3. The rearrangement joins TRBV5-6 to TRBJ2-5; maybe TRBD2 (5 bases). The CDR3 runs 13 residues. CDR1 SGHDT and CDR2 YYEEEE come from the germline V gene. Here the CDR3 reads CASTAGVKETQYF. CDR3 bases: TGTGCCAGCACCGCGGGTGTAAAAGAGACACAGTACTTC. Looking up the rest from reference TRBV5-6 and TRBJ2-5 gives the full variable domain: DAGVTQSPTHLIKTRGQQVTLRCSPKSGHDTVSWYQQALGQGPQFIFQYYEEEERQRGNFPDRFSGHQFPNYSSELNVNALLLGDSALYLCASTAGVKETQYFGPGTRLLVL.

V usage is TRBV27 and J usage is TRBJ2-2; D perhaps matches TRBD2 (6 bases). Germline V gene lookup returns CDR1 MNHEY and CDR2 SMNVEV (reference sequence). The CDR3 has 14 residues. Trimming took 5 bases from V and 4 from J, leaving 11 bases between them. The CDR3 DNA reads as TGTGCCAGCAGTCCCGTAGCGGTCACCGGGGAGCTGTTTTTT. This translates into CASSPVAVTGELFF.